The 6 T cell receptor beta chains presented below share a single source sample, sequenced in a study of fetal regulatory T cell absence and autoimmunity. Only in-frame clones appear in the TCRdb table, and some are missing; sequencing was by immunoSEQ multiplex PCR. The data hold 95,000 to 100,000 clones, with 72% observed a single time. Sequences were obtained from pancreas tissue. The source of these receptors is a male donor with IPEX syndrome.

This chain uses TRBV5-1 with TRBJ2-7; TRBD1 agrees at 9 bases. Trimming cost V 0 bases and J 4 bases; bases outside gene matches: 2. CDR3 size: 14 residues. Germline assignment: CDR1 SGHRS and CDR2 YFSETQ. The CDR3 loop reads CASSLGTGVYEQYF. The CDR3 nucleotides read TGCGCCAGCAGCTTGGGGACAGGGGTGTACGAGCAGTACTTC. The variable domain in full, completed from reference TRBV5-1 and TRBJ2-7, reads KAGVTQTPRYLIKTRGQQVTLSCSPISGHRSVSWYQQTPGQGLQFLFEYFSETQRNKGNFPGRFSGRQFSNSRSEMNVSTLELGDSALYLCASSLGTGVYEQYFGPGTRLTVT.

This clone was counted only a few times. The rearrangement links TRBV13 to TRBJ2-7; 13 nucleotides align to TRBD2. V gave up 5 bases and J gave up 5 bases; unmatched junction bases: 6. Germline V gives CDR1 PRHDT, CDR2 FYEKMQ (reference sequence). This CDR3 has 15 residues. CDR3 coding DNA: TGTGCCAGCAGCGGAGGGACTAGCGGGGCCCACGAGCAGTACTTC. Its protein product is CASSGGTSGAHEQYF.

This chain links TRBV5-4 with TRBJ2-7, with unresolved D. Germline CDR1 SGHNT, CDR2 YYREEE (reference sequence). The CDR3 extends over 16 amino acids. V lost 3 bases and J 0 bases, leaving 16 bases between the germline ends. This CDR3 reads CASSSARWSSSYEQYF. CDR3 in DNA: TGTGCCAGCAGCTCCGCGCGTTGGAGCTCCTCCTACGAGCAGTACTTC. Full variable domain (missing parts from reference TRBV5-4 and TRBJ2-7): ETGVTQSPTHLIKTRGQQVTLRCSSQSGHNTVSWYQQALGQGPQFIFQYYREEENGRGNFPPRFSGLQFPNYSSELNVNALELDDSALYLCASSSARWSSSYEQYFGPGTRLTVT.

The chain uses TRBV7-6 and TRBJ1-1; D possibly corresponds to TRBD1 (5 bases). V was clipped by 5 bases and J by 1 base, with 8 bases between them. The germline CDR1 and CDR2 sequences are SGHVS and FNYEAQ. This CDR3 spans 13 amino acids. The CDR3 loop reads CASSRTGNTEAFF. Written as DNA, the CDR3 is TGTGCCAGCAGCCGAACAGGGAACACTGAAGCTTTCTTT.

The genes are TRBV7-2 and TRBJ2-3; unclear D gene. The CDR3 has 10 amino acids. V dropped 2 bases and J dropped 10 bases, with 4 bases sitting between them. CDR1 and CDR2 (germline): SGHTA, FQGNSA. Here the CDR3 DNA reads TGTGCCAGCAGCTTATCGGCGCAGTATTTT. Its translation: CASSLSAQYF.

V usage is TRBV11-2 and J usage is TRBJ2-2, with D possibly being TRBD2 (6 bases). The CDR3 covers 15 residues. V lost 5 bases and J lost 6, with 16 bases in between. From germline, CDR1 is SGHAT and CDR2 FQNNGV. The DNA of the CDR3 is TGTGCCAGCAGCCCTAGGGGACTTACTCCCGGGGAGCTGTTTTTT. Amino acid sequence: CASSPRGLTPGELFF.